This T cell receptor (beta chain) was observed in a study of regulatory T cells in long-lasting Graves disease. This clonotype has ten or more counts. The time point here: newly diagnosed GD, antithyroid drugs for less than 3 months. Generation of the TCR library employed RNA extracted from PBMCs. Construction of the TCR beta libraries employed iRepertoire HTBI primers in conjunction with Arm-PCR of CDR3 regions. TCRdb used MiXCR to reprocess the multiplex PCR reads, holding one entry per CDR3 protein. This sample has about 560,000 distinct CDR3 sequences, with around 16% found just once. The V gene end was trimmed by 2 bases and the J gene end by 2 bases; junction bases not matched to a gene: 7. The CDR3 runs to 16 residues. Germline CDR1 and CDR2: MNHEY and SVGAGI. This sample was shared with a second study, whose subject was T cells in Graves' hyperthyroidism and ophthalmopathy. As reported in that work: Appearing also in blood were most of the thyroid clonotypes expanded above 0.001. In the analysis, a 13 V-J model separated ophthalmopathy from stable hyperthyroidism.

This specimen consisted of peripheral blood mononuclear cells (PBMCs), obtained at new diagnosis, from a patient treated with antithyroid drugs. V and J are TRBV6-5 and TRBJ1-2, with 8 bases lining up with TRBD1. This TCR derives from a man between 18 and 35 years old with Graves disease. The CDR3 here is CASSYPRQGINYGYTF. DNA for the CDR3: TGTGCCAGCAGTTACCCGCGACAGGGGATCAACTATGGCTACACCTTC.